Sequencing of this T cell receptor beta chain was carried out in a study of metastatic and nonmetastatic thyroid tumors. Study findings and constraints: Across blood and tumor, TCR beta diversity in malignant thyroid tumors was reportedly significantly higher than in benign nodules.

This CDR3 has 15 amino acids. The V gene's germline CDR1 is SNHLY and CDR2 FYNNEI. The J segment lost 1 base and the V segment lost 10 bases, leaving 11 bases of the junction unmatched. Every patient was untreated before thyroid surgery. Original processing notes: Across clinicopathological groups, CDR3 differences served as the basis for building a distant-metastasis classifier for papillary thyroid cancer. With MiXCR, TCRdb called clones anew from the PCR reads. Here the V and J calls rest on TCRdb's processing, not on the authors' analysis. Among 17,000 or so clones listed, roughly a fifth were seen once. Ten or more counts support this clone. Its matching antigen is unknown.

The chain employs TRBV2 and TRBJ2-3; 7 bases line up with TRBD2. The clonotype originates from a female donor with papillary thyroid cancer or a benign thyroid nodule (not recorded which). Some clones in this sample may be carry-over from other donors' samples. Sequenced sample: tumor tissue. CDR3 in DNA: TGTGCCACCCGGAGCGGGAATTATGGCACAGATACGCAGTATTTT. Its translation: CATRSGNYGTDTQYF.